The present T cell receptor beta chain was sequenced within a study of CD8+CD57+ T cells in acquired aplastic anemia. Broader study findings: Patients shared 25 to 30 CD8+ CDR3 sequences with controls. Patients and controls had CD8+ Simpson's diversity values that were not significantly distinct.

The template for TCR beta VDJ and CDR3 sequence profiling was genomic DNA. TCRdb reprocessed the reads via MiXCR and lists one record per CDR3 protein. The top ten clones hold over 10% of a sample with more than 150,000 distinct CDR3 sequences, approximately 48% of them seen once. Note on this clonotype: Its cognate antigen is unknown.

CD8+CD57+ cell expansion, shown by flow cytometry, had occurred in the patients selected for sequencing. Germline V gene lookup returns CDR1 SNHLY and CDR2 FYNNEI. The ends were cut back, 5 bases at V and 4 bases at J, with 12 bases in the middle. The CDR3 covers 13 residues. Material: sorted CD4+, CD8+, or CD8+CD57+ T cells (not recorded which) from PBMCs. The chain combines TRBV2 with TRBJ2-7; TRBD2 might be the D (6 bases). The TCR was taken from a human donor with aplastic anemia. The CDR3 bases are TGTGCCAGCAGTTACGGGGCGGGGTACGAGCAGTACTTC. It encodes CASSYGAGYEQYF.